This entry lists 3 T cell receptor beta chains sequenced from one sample in a study of PD-L1 blockade in urothelial cancer. Sequencing used immunoSEQ multiplex PCR; TCRdb keeps in-frame clones, though not all of them. This repertoire shows more than 45,000 clones, roughly 75% found once; its top ten account for less than 5%. Time point given: pretreatment peripheral blood. The specimen was PBMCs, collected around atezolizumab (anti-PD-L1) treatment. The receptors originated from a man between 65 and 85 years old with urothelial cancer.

This chain uses TRBV7-3 with TRBJ2-2; possibly TRBD1 for D (5 bases). CDR3 length equals 14 residues. Germline V gene data show CDR1 as SGHTA and CDR2 as FQGTGA. V was trimmed by 5 bases and J by 1 base, leaving 8 bases between them. CDR3 nucleotide sequence: TGTGCCAGCAGCACCGGACAGAACACCGGGGAGCTGTTTTTT. This sequence encodes CASSTGQNTGELFF.

This clone is a singleton in its sample. CDR3 amino acids: CASSDGVSYEQYF. The CDR3 DNA reads as TGTGCCAGCAGTGACGGGGTCTCCTACGAGCAGTACTTC. The J gene is TRBJ2-7, the V gene TRBV6-6, with D possibly being TRBD2 (5 bases). The V and J ends lost 5 bases and 0 bases respectively, with 8 bases between them. The CDR3 extends over 13 amino acids. The germline CDR1 and CDR2 sequences are MNHNY and SVGAGI (reference sequence).

This chain connects TRBV19 to TRBJ1-4; D is undetermined. Germline CDR1 is LNHDA and CDR2 is SQIVND (reference sequence). This CDR3 has 17 residues. Trimming removed 6 bases from V and 0 bases from J, with 17 bases in between. CDR3 sequence reads: CASSRQSPYATNEKLFF. The CDR3 nucleotides read TGTGCCAGTAGCCGCCAATCCCCCTATGCAACTAATGAAAAACTGTTTTTT.